This passage covers 26 T cell receptor beta chains from one sample sequenced in a study of T-cell reconstitution after alpha-beta-depleted transplantation in children. Unique molecular identifiers tagged the TCRbeta library. A single record per CDR3 protein comes from TCRdb applying MiXCR to the PCR reads. The sample includes 450,000 to 600,000 distinct CDR3 sequences, around 20% of them seen just once. The sample was PBMCs from the stem cell graft donor, taken from the stem cell graft. These receptors originate from a human donor who donated a stem cell graft to a child with acute lymphoblastic leukemia.

This clonotype was found a few times. This chain uses TRBV27 with TRBJ2-2, with no clear D. Trimming shortened V by 6 bases and J by 2 bases, and 10 bases separated the two germline ends. This CDR3 has 14 amino acids. Germline values: CDR1 MNHEY, CDR2 SMNVEV (reference sequence). The CDR3 loop reads CASSWTINTGELFF. CDR3 in DNA: TGTGCCAGCAGCTGGACCATCAACACCGGGGAGCTGTTTTTT.

The genes are TRBV12-3 or TRBV12-4 and TRBJ2-1; D is unclear. The CDR3 length is 13 residues. With 2 bases removed from V and 9 bases from J, the gap between germline ends came to 11 bases. The CDR3 here is CASSLLLVGEQFF. In DNA, the CDR3 is TGTGCCAGCAGTTTATTGTTAGTAGGTGAGCAGTTCTTC.

The chain carries TRBV24-1 and TRBJ2-1; a weak D match, TRBD1 (6 bases). CDR1 and CDR2 from the germline V gene are KGHDR and SFDVKD. The CDR3 sequence is 14 residues long. Trimming took off 4 bases at V and 4 bases at J, with 10 bases between the two ends. The CDR3 loop is CATSDPGQYNEQFF. The CDR3 DNA is TGTGCCACCAGTGACCCTGGACAGTACAATGAGCAGTTCTTC.

This clonotype was picked up a small number of times. The chain joins TRBV9 to TRBJ1-1; 7 bases are shared with TRBD1. The CDR3 length is 16 residues. From germline, CDR1 is SGDLS and CDR2 YYNGEE. The trim removed 4 bases at V and 0 bases at J, leaving 9 bases unmatched. The CDR3 sequence: CASSLGQSRLNTEAFF. The CDR3 DNA follows: TGTGCCAGCAGCCTGGGACAGAGTCGCTTGAACACTGAAGCTTTCTTT.

The chain couples TRBV19 to TRBJ1-3; D is perhaps TRBD1 (5 bases). Germline V CDR1 and CDR2: LNHDA, SQIVND (reference sequence). This CDR3 has 15 residues. V lost 7 bases, J lost 0 bases, and 13 bases lay in between. The CDR3, as DNA: TGTGCCAGTATTGGGACGTTCTCCTCTGGAAACACCATATATTTT. Translating gives CASIGTFSSGNTIYF.

The chain recombines TRBV6-1 with TRBJ2-3; D may match TRBD1 or TRBD2 (5 bases each). Germline loops: CDR1 MNHNS, CDR2 SASEGT. The V gene lost 3 bases and the J gene lost 5 bases, with 9 bases spanning the gap. The CDR3 contains 13 residues. The CDR3, as DNA: TGTGCCAGCAGTGACGGGGCGGGAGATACGCAGTATTTT. Its translation: CASSDGAGDTQYF.

This clonotype was seen repeatedly, ten times or more. The chain joins TRBV5-1 to TRBJ1-1, with 7 positions matching TRBD1. Germline CDR1 reads SGHRS; CDR2 reads YFSETQ. V shed 3 bases and J 0 bases; nucleotides not matched to a gene: 2. The length of the CDR3 is 14 residues. This chain's CDR3 is CASSSGGMNTEAFF. The DNA of the CDR3 is TGCGCCAGCAGCTCAGGGGGAATGAACACTGAAGCTTTCTTT.

The rearrangement links TRBV20-1 to TRBJ2-7; D is perhaps TRBD2 (6 bases). The germline CDR1 and CDR2 sequences are DFQATT and SNEGSKA (reference sequence). The CDR3 length is 14 residues. Between the trimmed V and J ends, which lost 3 bases and 3 bases, there was a span of 15 bases. This CDR3 reads CSARKGGSYYEQYF. The CDR3 DNA is TGCAGTGCTAGGAAAGGAGGGAGTTACTACGAGCAGTACTTC.

This clonotype was seen only a few times. The CDR3 region is CASEGQGASEQFF. CDR3 in DNA: TGTGCCAGCGAGGGACAGGGGGCCTCTGAGCAGTTCTTC. The chain combines TRBV24-1 with TRBJ2-1; 12 bases match TRBD1. The germline gives CDR1 KGHDR, CDR2 SFDVKD. The V gene end was trimmed by 11 bases and the J gene end by 9 bases; junction bases not matched to a gene: 7. The CDR3 sequence is 13 residues long.

In this sample, this clonotype turned up a few times. The CDR3 DNA reads TGTGCCAGCAGTCGTCCAGGGCGGGGGAGGGACATTCAGTACTTC. Protein sequence: CASSRPGRGRDIQYF. This rearrangement joins TRBV6-1 to TRBJ2-4, with 7 positions matching TRBD2. CDR1 MNHNS and CDR2 SASEGT come from the germline V gene. CDR3 length equals 15 residues. Germline trimming cut 5 bases from V and 8 bases from J; bases unmatched to any gene: 12.

The rearrangement uses TRBV5-4 and TRBJ2-7; 14 bases align to TRBD2. The J segment lost 6 bases and the V segment lost 4 bases, leaving 6 bases of the junction unmatched. This CDR3 is 15 amino acids long. Germline V gene sequence: CDR1 SGHNT, CDR2 YYREEE (reference sequence). The CDR3, as DNA: TGTGCCAGCAGCGGGACTAGCGGGAGTGTGGCCGAGCAGTACTTC. Protein: CASSGTSGSVAEQYF.

This clonotype was observed a handful of times. V and J are TRBV6-5 and TRBJ2-7, with 9 bases fitting TRBD1. Germline V CDR1 and CDR2: MNHEY, SVGAGI. The CDR3 runs to 13 residues. The ends lost 4 bases at V and 6 bases at J; junction bases unmatched: 4. The CDR3 DNA reads as TGTGCCAGCAGTTGGACAGGGGAGTCCGAGCAGTACTTC. It translates to CASSWTGESEQYF.

This clonotype occurred many times. This chain uses TRBV7-2 with TRBJ2-4; TRBD2 might be the D (5 bases). Trimming cost V 3 bases and J 0 bases, with 9 bases left between them. The CDR3 has 15 amino acids. Germline CDR1 reads SGHTA; CDR2 reads FQGNSA. This CDR3 reads CASSFSVEAKNIQYF. The DNA for the CDR3 is TGTGCCAGCAGCTTTAGCGTTGAAGCCAAAAACATTCAGTACTTC.

This clonotype turned up a few times. The CDR3 nucleotides are TGCAGCGTTGTGGGAGGACGAACCGGGGAGCTGTTTTTT. It translates to CSVVGGRTGELFF. The chain employs TRBV29-1 and TRBJ2-2; the D gene is possibly TRBD2 (6 bases). The germline V and J ends were trimmed by 4 bases and 5 bases, with 11 bases remaining between them. From germline, CDR1 is SQVTM and CDR2 ANQGSEA. CDR3 length: 13 residues.

CDR3 sequence: CASSVEGGRSTDTQYF. CDR3 nucleotide sequence: TGTGCCAGCAGCGTAGAGGGGGGGAGAAGCACAGATACGCAGTATTTT. The gene calls are TRBV9 and TRBJ2-3; tentatively, D is TRBD2 (7 bases). Trimming took 0 bases from V and 0 from J, leaving 11 bases between them. In germline, CDR1 is SGDLS, CDR2 YYNGEE. This CDR3 contains 16 residues.

The table lists this clonotype with a few counts. J is TRBJ1-2 and V is TRBV25-1; D is unresolved. There are 14 residues in the CDR3. The germline V and J ends were trimmed by 1 base and 5 bases, with 11 bases remaining between them. Germline values: CDR1 MGHDK, CDR2 SYGVNS. CDR3 DNA sequence: TGTGCCAGCAGTGAATTGGTCTTGGCATATGGCTACACCTTC. Its protein is CASSELVLAYGYTF.

This clonotype has more than one count but fewer than ten. The chain carries TRBV20-1 and TRBJ1-1; no clear D. The CDR3 length is 15 residues. CDR1 DFQATT and CDR2 SNEGSKA come from the germline V gene (reference sequence). The V end lost 0 bases, the J end lost 0 bases, and 11 bases lay between the germline ends. The CDR3 spells CSARDSDRLNTEAFF. DNA for the CDR3: TGCAGTGCTAGAGATTCCGATAGATTGAACACTGAAGCTTTCTTT.

At least ten counts were recorded for this clonotype. CDR3: CASSRNQPQHF. The CDR3 nucleotides are TGTGCCAGCAGCCGGAATCAGCCCCAGCATTTT. This chain links TRBV28 with TRBJ1-5; D call uncertain. The V and J ends lost 6 bases and 4 bases respectively, with 4 bases between them. The CDR3 sequence is 11 residues long. CDR1 MDHEN and CDR2 SYDVKM come from the germline V gene.

The J gene is TRBJ2-7, the V gene TRBV6-1; the D is unclear. This CDR3 comprises 14 residues. V lost 6 bases and J 2 bases, leaving 14 bases between the germline ends. Germline V gene sequence: CDR1 MNHNS, CDR2 SASEGT. CDR3: CASSRGPRTYEQYF. The DNA for the CDR3 is TGTGCCAGCAGCCGCGGACCGAGAACCTACGAGCAGTACTTC.

This chain joins TRBV7-9 and TRBJ2-7; D ambiguous. Germline CDR1 is SEHNR and CDR2 is FQNEAQ (reference sequence). Trimming took 4 bases from V and 7 from J, leaving 11 bases between them. CDR3 length: 12 amino acids. The CDR3 protein is CASSSSSREQYF. CDR3 DNA: TGTGCCAGCAGCTCCTCAAGTAGGGAGCAGTACTTC.

This clonotype has just a few counts. This chain uses TRBV14 with TRBJ1-1, with 7 bases matching TRBD1. CDR3 length: 14 amino acids. V lost 1 base to trimming and J lost 9 bases; unmatched junction nucleotides: 8. Germline V gene lookup returns CDR1 SGHDN and CDR2 FVKESK. The CDR3 is CASSQVTGQPKAFF. In nucleotides, the CDR3 is TGTGCCAGCAGCCAAGTTACGGGACAGCCCAAAGCTTTCTTT.

CDR3 sequence: CSAKLHRAAEAFF. In DNA form, the CDR3 reads TGCAGTGCAAAACTACACAGGGCGGCTGAAGCTTTCTTT. This chain joins TRBV20-1 and TRBJ1-1, with D possibly matching TRBD1 (6 bases). CDR1 is DFQATT and CDR2 is SNEGSKA in the germline V gene (reference sequence). The CDR3 is made up of 13 amino acids. V shed 6 bases and J shed 6 bases, with 17 bases lying between them.

This clonotype was observed a handful of times. The chain is built from TRBV5-4 and TRBJ2-7, with 9 bases matching TRBD2. CDR1 is SGHNT, CDR2 YYREEE, per germline (reference sequence). The CDR3 consists of 16 residues. Unmatched junction bases numbered 6, after V lost 0 bases and J lost 2 bases. The DNA of the CDR3 is TGTGCCAGCAGCTTGGCCGGGGTAGCGGGAGCCTACGAGCAGTACTTC. Its translation is CASSLAGVAGAYEQYF.

This clonotype was seen a few times. The CDR3 coding sequence is TGCAGCGTTGAAGATCTCGCTGCGCAAGAGACCCAGTACTTC. This sequence encodes CSVEDLAAQETQYF. The chain is built from TRBV29-1 and TRBJ2-5; D is unresolved. CDR3 length: 14 amino acids. The germline gives CDR1 SQVTM, CDR2 ANQGSEA. V shed 0 bases and J shed 2 bases, with 10 bases lying between them.

This chain connects TRBV7-8 to TRBJ1-1; no definite D call. The CDR3 spans 16 residues. V shed 1 base and J shed 2 bases, with 14 bases lying between them. The germline V gene encodes CDR1 SGHVS and CDR2 FQNEAQ. This chain's CDR3 is CASSLVNVLTNTEAFF. The DNA for the CDR3 is TGTGCCAGCAGCTTAGTCAATGTCCTAACCAACACTGAAGCTTTCTTT.

The rearrangement joins TRBV3-1 to TRBJ2-1, with D perhaps given as TRBD1 or TRBD2 (5 bases each). V lost 3 bases and J 2 bases, leaving 14 bases between the germline ends. CDR3 length equals 16 residues. Germline values: CDR1 LGHDT, CDR2 YNNKEL (reference sequence). CDR3 in amino acids: CASSHRAGVAYNEQFF. The CDR3 DNA sequence: TGTGCCAGCAGCCACAGGGCGGGTGTGGCCTACAATGAGCAGTTCTTC.